A single sample gave rise to the 20 T cell receptor beta chains below, sequenced in a study of blood T cell repertoires in COVID-19. Profiled with immunoSEQ multiplex PCR; TCRdb holds only in-frame clones, not every one. The repertoire holds some 300,000 clones, with more than 80% as singletons. The sequenced sample consisted of peripheral blood. The receptors shown here come from a woman in her fifties or sixties with COVID-19, enrolled during active disease.

This chain links TRBV30 with TRBJ2-2, with D tentatively TRBD2 (5 bases). The V gene lost 0 bases and the J gene lost 3 bases, with 11 bases spanning the gap. The CDR3 has 15 amino acids. Germline values: CDR1 GTSNPN, CDR2 SVGIG (reference sequence). The DNA of the CDR3 is TGTGCCTGGAGTGTAACGCGGGCTTACACCGGGGAGCTGTTTTTT. It yields the protein CAWSVTRAYTGELFF.

The chain employs TRBV29-1 and TRBJ2-7, with D perhaps matching TRBD2 (6 bases). Per germline, CDR1 SQVTM and CDR2 ANQGSEA. Trimming shortened V by 6 bases and J by 5 bases, and 23 bases separated the two germline ends. The CDR3 is 15 amino acids. CDR3 sequence: CSVSGGMSYVDEQYF. CDR3 coding DNA: TGCAGCGTCTCCGGCGGGATGAGTTACGTGGACGAGCAGTACTTC.

This chain links TRBV7-9 with TRBJ2-1; D is undetermined. V dropped 0 bases and J dropped 12 bases, with 9 bases sitting between them. The CDR3 is 12 residues long. The germline V gene has CDR1 SEHNR and CDR2 FQNEAQ (reference sequence). The CDR3 loop reads CASSLALAGQFF. The DNA of the CDR3 is TGTGCCAGCAGCTTAGCTCTGGCAGGGCAGTTCTTC.

Of note for this clone: Other DNA sequences in the same sample also yield this CDR3. The genes are TRBV21-1 and TRBJ2-7; the DNA was not compared with TRBD1, the D call given in the table. TRBV21-1 is assigned pseudogene status. The CDR3 length is 13 residues. In DNA, the CDR3 is TGTGCCAGCAGCAAAGGCCCCAGCTACGAGCAGTACTTC. It specifies CASSKGPSYEQYF.

The chain recombines TRBV30 with TRBJ1-1, with TRBD1 identical over 7 bases. CDR3 length equals 14 residues. V was clipped by 4 bases and J by 1 base; unmatched bases: 6. Per germline, CDR1 GTSNPN and CDR2 SVGIG (reference sequence). The CDR3 here is CAWNQGVGNTEAFF. The CDR3 DNA follows: TGTGCCTGGAACCAGGGGGTAGGGAACACTGAAGCTTTCTTT.

The J gene is TRBJ1-2, the V gene TRBV29-1; the D gene is possibly TRBD1 (6 bases). CDR1 is SQVTM and CDR2 is ANQGSEA in the germline V gene. V was pared by 6 bases and J by 5 bases, with 16 bases between. This CDR3 contains 13 residues. The CDR3, as DNA: TGCAGCGTGAGGGGGGGCGTCTGGTATGGCTACACCTTC. It translates to CSVRGGVWYGYTF.

The chain couples TRBV5-1 to TRBJ2-7; TRBD2 agrees at 13 bases. The junction had 6 bases not matched to a gene; V was cut back by 2 bases and J by 7 bases. Germline lookup yields CDR1 SGHRS and CDR2 YFSETQ. CDR3 length: 15 residues. This chain's CDR3 is CASSLLAGGPGEQYF. CDR3 in DNA: TGCGCCAGCAGCTTACTAGCGGGAGGGCCGGGGGAGCAGTACTTC. Looking up the rest from reference TRBV5-1 and TRBJ2-7 gives the full variable domain: KAGVTQTPRYLIKTRGQQVTLSCSPISGHRSVSWYQQTPGQGLQFLFEYFSETQRNKGNFPGRFSGRQFSNSRSEMNVSTLELGDSALYLCASSLLAGGPGEQYFGPGTRLTVT.

The sample holds one count of this clone. This chain links TRBV28 with TRBJ2-1; 10 nucleotides agree with TRBD2. Looked up from germline, CDR1 is MDHEN and CDR2 is SYDVKM. The V gene end was trimmed by 10 bases and the J gene end by 5 bases; junction bases not matched to a gene: 8. CDR3 length: 14 amino acids. This CDR3 reads CAILGLAENNEQFF. As DNA, the CDR3 is TGTGCCATTTTAGGACTAGCGGAAAACAATGAGCAGTTCTTC.

The chain joins TRBV14 to TRBJ2-7; TRBD2 aligns across 10 bases. The trim removed 0 bases at V and 4 bases at J, leaving 15 bases unmatched. The germline V gene encodes CDR1 SGHDN and CDR2 FVKESK. This CDR3 contains 19 residues. The CDR3 loop reads CASSQETSGTYPQDYEQYF. CDR3 in DNA: TGTGCCAGCAGCCAAGAAACTAGCGGGACTTACCCCCAGGATTACGAGCAGTACTTC.

V and J are TRBV27 and TRBJ2-7; a weak D match, TRBD1 (7 bases). Trimming stripped 5 bases from V and 4 bases from J, with 21 bases between. Germline V gene sequence: CDR1 MNHEY, CDR2 SMNVEV (reference sequence). The CDR3 length is 16 residues. The CDR3 DNA reads as TGTGCCAGCAGTAGTCCACATCGGGCAGGGGGGTACGAGCAGTACTTC. Translating it yields CASSSPHRAGGYEQYF.

The rearrangement joins TRBV9 to TRBJ2-7, with D possibly matching TRBD2 (6 bases). Germline CDR1 SGDLS, CDR2 YYNGEE. The CDR3 has 13 amino acids. V was shortened by 0 bases and J by 3 bases, with 7 bases between the two germline ends. The CDR3 reads CASSVGLGYEQYF. The CDR3 bases are TGTGCCAGCAGCGTAGGACTAGGCTACGAGCAGTACTTC. Using reference TRBV9 and TRBJ2-7 for the parts outside the CDR3, the full variable domain is DSGVTQTPKHLITATGQRVTLRCSPRSGDLSVYWYQQSLDQGLQFLIQYYNGEERAKGNILERFSAQQFPDLHSELNLSSLELGDSALYFCASSVGLGYEQYFGPGTRLTVT.

The chain joins TRBV25-1 to TRBJ2-1; TRBD2 matches 10 bases. Unmatched junction bases numbered 11, after V lost 3 bases and J lost 12 bases. The CDR3 is made up of 15 amino acids. In germline, CDR1 is MGHDK, CDR2 SYGVNS. The CDR3 protein is CASSDVPSGRMAQFF. CDR3 DNA sequence: TGTGCCAGCAGTGATGTCCCTAGCGGGAGAATGGCGCAGTTCTTC.

V gene TRBV5-6 combines with J gene TRBJ2-5; 13 bases are shared with TRBD2. The CDR3 has 18 residues. Per the germline V gene, CDR1 is SGHDT and CDR2 is YYEEEE. Trimming took 0 bases from V and 2 from J; bases not matched to a gene: 7. Written as DNA, the CDR3 is TGTGCCAGCAGCTTGGGAGGACTAGCGGGAGTGATACAAGAGACCCAGTACTTC. It codes for CASSLGGLAGVIQETQYF.

The V gene is TRBV7-9, the J gene TRBJ2-1; weak D call: TRBD2 (6 bases). Deletions cut 5 bases from V and 10 bases from J, with 12 bases between. The germline gives CDR1 SEHNR, CDR2 FQNEAQ (reference sequence). The CDR3 sequence is 12 residues long. CDR3 region: CASSPIAGEQFF. The CDR3 coding sequence is TGTGCCAGCAGCCCCATCGCGGGGGAGCAGTTCTTC.

The V gene is TRBV7-8, the J gene TRBJ2-2; D is ambiguous. The germline V and J ends were trimmed by 2 bases and 5 bases, with 9 bases remaining between them. Germline V lookup: CDR1 SGHVS, CDR2 FQNEAQ. The CDR3 runs to 14 residues. This chain's CDR3 is CASSLHLSTGELFF. The DNA for the CDR3 is TGTGCCAGCAGCTTACATTTGTCAACCGGGGAGCTGTTTTTT.

This clone came up once. The V gene is TRBV9, the J gene TRBJ2-3; TRBD1 aligns across 10 bases. The CDR3 loop spans 16 amino acids. Germline V gene data show CDR1 as SGDLS and CDR2 as YYNGEE. J gave up 0 bases and V 1 base, and 2 bases lay outside the gene matches. The CDR3 loop is CASSVKTGGSTDTQYF. CDR3 in DNA: TGTGCCAGCAGCGTAAAGACAGGGGGCAGCACAGATACGCAGTATTTT.

The J gene is TRBJ2-7, the V gene TRBV6-5; a possible D gene is TRBD1 (6 bases). The V end lost 8 bases, the J end lost 3 bases, and 11 bases lay between the germline ends. The CDR3 is 12 residues long. CDR1 is MNHEY and CDR2 is SVGAGI in the germline V gene. This CDR3 reads CASGGPSYEQYF. In DNA form, the CDR3 reads TGTGCCAGCGGGGGCCCTAGCTACGAGCAGTACTTC.

This clone was counted a single time. This rearrangement joins TRBV5-6 to TRBJ1-1, with unresolved D. This CDR3 is built from 13 residues. Between the trimmed V and J ends, which lost 0 bases and 5 bases, there was a span of 8 bases. The V gene's germline CDR1 is SGHDT and CDR2 YYEEEE. CDR3 nucleotides: TGTGCCAGCAGCTTGGACCACCGGACTGAAGCTTTCTTT. Translation gives CASSLDHRTEAFF.

The chain combines TRBV6-2 or TRBV6-3 with TRBJ1-5; D remains unclear. V was trimmed by 2 bases and J by 0 bases, leaving 8 bases between them. The CDR3 consists of 15 residues. From germline, CDR1 is MNHEY and CDR2 SVGEGT. The CDR3 sequence: CASSYDTYSNQPQHF. As DNA, the CDR3 is TGTGCCAGCAGTTACGACACTTATAGCAATCAGCCCCAGCATTTT.

This clone was observed once. The rearrangement links TRBV11-1 to TRBJ1-1, with D maybe TRBD1 (6 bases). Germline loops: CDR1 SGHAT, CDR2 FQDESV (reference sequence). This CDR3 has 12 residues. Deletions cut 5 bases from V and 7 bases from J, with 11 bases between. CDR3 nucleotides: TGTGCCAGCAGCCCACAGGGAAGTGAAGCTTTCTTT. Its translation is CASSPQGSEAFF.